The next 23 T cell receptor beta chains were all read from a single sample in a study of cytomegalovirus exposure and HLA in healthy donors. PCR involved 60 Vbeta and 13 Jbeta primers. TCRdb's copy holds only in-frame clones and misses some; the assay was immunoSEQ multiplex PCR. The record lists 200,000 or so clones, of which the ten most abundant hold less than 0.9%. Input material: PBMCs. The receptors derive from a boy between 10 and 17 years old in good health and CMV-seronegative.

The chain has TRBV4-2 and TRBJ2-7; 7 bases fit TRBD2. The CDR3 totals 16 residues. V trimming: 0 bases; J trimming: 3 bases; junction bases outside the gene matches: 8. Germline loops: CDR1 LGHNA, CDR2 YNFKEQ. CDR3 loop: CASSQDSGESLYEQYF. CDR3 DNA sequence: TGTGCCAGCAGCCAAGACAGCGGGGAATCCCTCTACGAGCAGTACTTC.

The chain couples TRBV30 to TRBJ1-1, with D perhaps TRBD1 (6 bases). The CDR3 runs 11 residues. Trimming cost V 4 bases and J 8 bases, with 11 bases left between them. Germline CDR1 and CDR2: GTSNPN and SVGIG (reference sequence). As DNA, the CDR3 is TGTGCCTGGACCACCGGGACAGAAGCTTTCTTT. Translation gives CAWTTGTEAFF.

The V call is TRBV5-1, the J call TRBJ2-2; D possibly corresponds to TRBD1 (6 bases). The CDR3 totals 17 residues. Looked up from germline, CDR1 is SGHRS and CDR2 is YFSETQ. The V gene lost 4 bases and the J gene lost 6 bases, with 22 bases spanning the gap. The CDR3, as DNA: TGCGCCAGCAGCCTCTCACAGGGAACATATCGCGCCGGGGAGCTGTTTTTT. Translation: CASSLSQGTYRAGELFF. The variable domain in full, completed from reference TRBV5-1 and TRBJ2-2, reads KAGVTQTPRYLIKTRGQQVTLSCSPISGHRSVSWYQQTPGQGLQFLFEYFSETQRNKGNFPGRFSGRQFSNSRSEMNVSTLELGDSALYLCASSLSQGTYRAGELFFGEGSRLTVL.

The chain links TRBV10-3 to TRBJ2-3; weak D call: TRBD2 (5 bases). Trimming pared 4 bases from V and 1 base from J, leaving 9 bases between. The CDR3 spans 14 residues. CDR1 is ENHRY and CDR2 is SYGVKD in the germline V gene. The CDR3, as DNA: TGTGCCATCAGTGCCAGCGGAGGCACAGATACGCAGTATTTT. Protein product: CAISASGGTDTQYF.

This sequence joins TRBV6-5 and TRBJ1-4, with D maybe TRBD1 (5 bases). The V end was cut by 2 bases, the J end by 8 bases, with 9 bases between. CDR1 is MNHEY, CDR2 SVGAGI, per germline. CDR3 length: 13 amino acids. CDR3 sequence (DNA): TGTGCCAGCAGTTACCAGGGCGCCGAAAAACTGTTTTTT. Its translation is CASSYQGAEKLFF.

This chain links TRBV2 with TRBJ1-1; 10 bases align to TRBD1. The germline CDR1 and CDR2 sequences are SNHLY and FYNNEI. J was trimmed by 4 bases and V by 6 bases; bases with no gene match: 8. CDR3 size: 15 residues. In DNA form, the CDR3 reads TGTGCCAGCAGGACGGGACAGGGGCGGTTCACTGAAGCTTTCTTT. Translating gives CASRTGQGRFTEAFF.

J is TRBJ2-7 and V is TRBV5-1, with unresolved D. There are 14 residues in the CDR3. V lost 5 bases and J lost 2, with 14 bases in between. Germline CDR1 reads SGHRS; CDR2 reads YFSETQ. The CDR3, as DNA: TGCGCCAGCAGGACGAGACAATCTACCTACGAGCAGTACTTC. It is translated as CASRTRQSTYEQYF.

This sequence joins TRBV29-1 and TRBJ2-7; unclear D gene. Trimming removed 6 bases at V and 5 bases at J, with 14 bases between. Germline assignment: CDR1 SQVTM and CDR2 ANQGSEA. The CDR3 runs 12 residues. The CDR3 loop reads CSVLVGFHEQYF. The CDR3 nucleotides are TGCAGCGTGCTAGTTGGGTTCCACGAGCAGTACTTC.

Measured by frequency, this clone is medium-sized. This chain uses TRBV28 with TRBJ1-5, with D unclear. CDR1 and CDR2 from the germline V gene are MDHEN and SYDVKM. CDR3 length: 15 residues. Deletions cut 2 bases from V and 2 bases from J, with 10 bases between. The CDR3 is CASSLLPLGNQPQHF. The CDR3, as DNA: TGTGCCAGCAGTTTACTCCCCTTAGGCAATCAGCCCCAGCATTTT.

V is TRBV19 and J is TRBJ1-1, with TRBD1 as a possible D gene (5 bases). The CDR3 contains 15 residues. Germline CDR1 reads LNHDA; CDR2 reads SQIVND (reference sequence). V lost 4 bases to trimming and J lost 4 bases, with 16 bases between them. The CDR3 region is CASSTQPGGTTEAFF. DNA of the CDR3: TGTGCCAGTAGTACTCAACCGGGGGGTACCACTGAAGCTTTCTTT.

The chain couples TRBV9 to TRBJ1-4; TRBD1 is a possible D gene (5 bases). V lost 0 bases and J 8 bases, leaving 14 bases between the germline ends. Germline V gene lookup returns CDR1 SGDLS and CDR2 YYNGEE. The CDR3 has 15 residues. DNA of the CDR3: TGTGCCAGCAGCGTAGCAGGGCTAAGTGACGAAAAACTGTTTTTT. Protein product: CASSVAGLSDEKLFF.

The gene calls are TRBV10-1 and TRBJ2-2; 7 nucleotides line up with TRBD1. Germline V lookup: CDR1 WNHNN, CDR2 SYGVQD (reference sequence). This CDR3 spans 17 amino acids. Unmatched junction bases numbered 12, after V lost 4 bases and J lost 4 bases. Here the CDR3 DNA reads TGCGCCAGCAGTGCCCCATTCGGCAGGGGGACCACCGGGGAGCTGTTTTTT. Amino acids: CASSAPFGRGTTGELFF.

The DNA for the CDR3 is TGTGCCAGCAGCTTGACCGGGACAGATTATCAGCCCCAGCATTTT. Residues: CASSLTGTDYQPQHF. The V and J genes are TRBV7-9 and TRBJ1-5; 7 bases are shared with TRBD1. The V segment lost 3 bases and the J segment 5 bases; nucleotides outside the gene matches: 7. Germline lookup yields CDR1 SEHNR and CDR2 FQNEAQ (reference sequence). CDR3 length: 15 residues.

This sequence joins TRBV4-3 and TRBJ2-1; a possible D gene is TRBD1 (6 bases). This CDR3 is 16 amino acids long. Germline CDR1 reads LGHNA; CDR2 reads YSLEER. V gave up 4 bases and J gave up 5 bases, with 18 bases separating them. The CDR3 loop reads CASSLKKGHRDNEQFF. In DNA, the CDR3 is TGCGCCAGCAGCCTAAAGAAAGGGCACAGGGACAATGAGCAGTTCTTC.

This rearrangement joins TRBV4-2 to TRBJ1-3, with D possibly TRBD1 on 5 matching bases. Germline V gene data show CDR1 as LGHNA and CDR2 as YNFKEQ. The CDR3 sequence is 16 residues long. V was shortened by 3 bases and J by 0 bases, with 12 bases between the two germline ends. The CDR3 spells CASSQHQGSSGNTIYF. Written as DNA, the CDR3 is TGTGCCAGCAGCCAGCACCAGGGTTCCTCTGGAAACACCATATATTTT.

V and J are TRBV4-3 and TRBJ2-1, with 7 bases that match TRBD2. The CDR3 totals 16 residues. CDR1 is LGHNA, CDR2 YSLEER, per germline. Losses at the gene ends were 0 bases for V and 3 bases for J; bases not matched to a gene: 5. CDR3 coding DNA: TGCGCCAGCAGCCAAGAGGCAGCGGGGAGCTACAATGAGCAGTTCTTC. Amino acids: CASSQEAAGSYNEQFF.

J is TRBJ2-1 and V is TRBV6-4, with TRBD2 identical over 8 bases. V lost 3 bases and J lost 0; bases outside the gene matches: 10. The CDR3 consists of 18 residues. Germline V gives CDR1 MRHNA, CDR2 SNTAGT. Here the CDR3 DNA reads TGTGCCAGCAGTGAATTCTTCGGTGGGACTAGCTCCTACAATGAGCAGTTCTTC. Its translation is CASSEFFGGTSSYNEQFF.

The chain carries TRBV28 and TRBJ2-2; 16 nucleotides align to TRBD2. The junction had 6 bases not matched to a gene; V was cut back by 5 bases and J by 0 bases. Germline CDR1 is MDHEN and CDR2 is SYDVKM. The CDR3 is 19 amino acids. This CDR3 reads CASSGPGLAGGTNTGELFF. DNA for the CDR3: TGTGCCAGCAGTGGACCGGGACTAGCGGGGGGGACGAACACCGGGGAGCTGTTTTTT.

The gene calls are TRBV25-1 and TRBJ2-7; D unresolved. From germline, CDR1 is MGHDK and CDR2 SYGVNS. This CDR3 is 14 amino acids long. The V gene lost 1 base and the J gene lost 0 bases, with 7 bases spanning the gap. This CDR3 is CASSELYSSYEQYF. CDR3 nucleotide sequence: TGTGCCAGCAGTGAATTATACAGCTCCTACGAGCAGTACTTC.

The chain combines TRBV30 with TRBJ1-1, with 7 bases fitting TRBD1. The ends lost 1 base at V and 5 bases at J; junction bases unmatched: 10. Germline values: CDR1 GTSNPN, CDR2 SVGIG (reference sequence). This CDR3 contains 15 residues. The chain's CDR3 is CAWSGDKSGGTEAFF. The DNA for the CDR3 is TGTGCCTGGAGTGGGGACAAATCAGGGGGTACTGAAGCTTTCTTT.

The chain combines TRBV5-1 with TRBJ2-1; 10 nucleotides line up with TRBD2. The CDR3 spans 15 residues. CDR1 SGHRS and CDR2 YFSETQ come from the germline V gene. The ends lost 4 bases at V and 5 bases at J; junction bases unmatched: 6. This CDR3 reads CASSQSGGAHNEQFF. CDR3 DNA sequence: TGCGCCAGCAGCCAAAGCGGGGGGGCCCACAATGAGCAGTTCTTC.

The chain carries TRBV5-1 and TRBJ1-1; a possible D gene is TRBD1 (6 bases). The CDR3 loop spans 18 amino acids. Trimming cost V 4 bases and J 1 base, with 23 bases left between them. From germline, CDR1 is SGHRS and CDR2 YFSETQ. This CDR3 reads CASSIKTGLVGGNTEAFF. CDR3 bases: TGCGCCAGCAGCATTAAAACAGGGTTGGTTGGGGGGAACACTGAAGCTTTCTTT.

The J gene is TRBJ1-4, the V gene TRBV6-5, with D hard to call. V lost 4 bases and J 7 bases, leaving 13 bases between the germline ends. In germline, CDR1 is MNHEY, CDR2 SVGAGI. The CDR3 extends over 14 amino acids. CDR3 sequence: CASSSKAEGEKLFF. The CDR3 DNA sequence: TGTGCCAGCAGTTCGAAGGCGGAGGGTGAAAAACTGTTTTTT.